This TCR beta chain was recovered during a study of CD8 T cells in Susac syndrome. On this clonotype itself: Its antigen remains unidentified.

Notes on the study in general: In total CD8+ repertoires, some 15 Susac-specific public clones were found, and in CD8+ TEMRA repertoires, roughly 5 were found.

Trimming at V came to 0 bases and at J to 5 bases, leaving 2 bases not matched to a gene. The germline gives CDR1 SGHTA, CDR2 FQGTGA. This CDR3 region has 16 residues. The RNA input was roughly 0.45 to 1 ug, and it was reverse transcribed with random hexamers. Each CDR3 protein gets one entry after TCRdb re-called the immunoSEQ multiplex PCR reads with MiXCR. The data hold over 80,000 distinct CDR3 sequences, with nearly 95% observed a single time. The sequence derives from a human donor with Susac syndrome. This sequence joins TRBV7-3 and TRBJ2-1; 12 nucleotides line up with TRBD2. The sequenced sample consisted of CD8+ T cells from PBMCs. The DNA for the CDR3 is TGTGCCAGCAGCTTAACGACTAGCGGGAGACACAATGAGCAGTTCTTC. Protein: CASSLTTSGRHNEQFF.